These 24 T cell receptor beta chains share one sample of origin, sequenced in a study of T-cell memory formation after mild COVID-19. TCRdb redid the calling of the 5' RACE reads with MiXCR, one entry per CDR3 protein. The sample consists of some 250,000 distinct CDR3 sequences, around 10% of them appearing once. The sample was PBMCs or a T cell subset sorted from them (not recorded which). These receptors all stem from a man between 18 and 29 years old who had mild COVID-19 (a few samples of this study predate the infection). Cell type and time point are not known.

This clonotype was seen once. This rearrangement joins TRBV7-9 to TRBJ1-4; the D gene is possibly TRBD1 (5 bases). The germline V and J ends were trimmed by 3 bases and 4 bases, with 15 bases remaining between them. The germline V gene has CDR1 SEHNR and CDR2 FQNEAQ (reference sequence). This CDR3 comprises 16 residues. CDR3 protein: CASSLGKGPSNEKLFF. DNA of the CDR3: TGTGCCAGCAGCTTGGGGAAGGGGCCCAGTAATGAAAAACTGTTTTTT.

This clonotype was recorded many times. This chain uses TRBV19 with TRBJ1-1; D unclear. This CDR3 comprises 13 residues. CDR1 is LNHDA, CDR2 SQIVND, per germline (reference sequence). V was cut by 9 bases and J by 0 bases, with 11 bases left in between. As DNA, the CDR3 is TGTGCCAGCGGTTTTGGGGTGAACACTGAAGCTTTCTTT. Protein product: CASGFGVNTEAFF.

V usage is TRBV9 and J usage is TRBJ2-5; maybe TRBD2 (6 bases). The CDR3 length is 17 residues. Germline CDR1 SGDLS, CDR2 YYNGEE. Trimming took off 0 bases at V and 1 base at J, with 16 bases between the two ends. The DNA of the CDR3 is TGTGCCAGCAGCGTAGCGGGAGAGTGGGGTTTCCAAGAGACCCAGTACTTC. Amino acids: CASSVAGEWGFQETQYF.

This clonotype was observed a handful of times. The chain links TRBV4-1 to TRBJ1-6, with 8 bases identical to TRBD1. V lost 1 base to trimming and J lost 10 bases; unmatched junction nucleotides: 3. The CDR3 runs to 14 residues. Germline CDR1 reads MGHRA; CDR2 reads YSYEKL. CDR3 region: CASSQGQGNSPLHF. The CDR3 DNA sequence: TGCGCCAGCAGCCAAGGACAGGGGAACTCACCCCTCCACTTT.

The sample holds a few counts of this clonotype. V usage is TRBV5-1 and J usage is TRBJ2-7; TRBD1 matches 7 bases. V gave up 3 bases and J gave up 4 bases; unmatched junction bases: 10. The length of the CDR3 is 15 residues. The germline gives CDR1 SGHRS, CDR2 YFSETQ. The CDR3 region is CASSWGQTTIYEQYF. The CDR3 nucleotides read TGCGCCAGCAGCTGGGGACAGACTACTATATACGAGCAGTACTTC.

The rearrangement links TRBV6-6 to TRBJ1-6; D is uncertain. The CDR3 spans 13 residues. V lost 4 bases to trimming and J lost 8 bases, with 9 bases between them. CDR1 is MNHNY, CDR2 SVGAGI, per germline (reference sequence). The CDR3 DNA sequence: TGTGCCAGCAGTTCCTCTACGTATTCACCCCTCCACTTT. Amino acids: CASSSSTYSPLHF.

The chain links TRBV28 to TRBJ2-7, with a weak D call TRBD2 (5 bases). The CDR3 spans 11 residues. In germline, CDR1 is MDHEN, CDR2 SYDVKM. Between the trimmed V and J ends, which lost 2 bases and 7 bases, there was a span of 6 bases. The CDR3 sequence is CASSLGEEQYF. The DNA of the CDR3 is TGTGCCAGCAGTTTAGGGGAGGAGCAGTACTTC.

Many counts were recorded for this clonotype. V is TRBV5-1 and J is TRBJ2-1; 10 bases line up with TRBD1. V lost 4 bases to trimming and J lost 7 bases; unmatched junction nucleotides: 11. Germline CDR1 SGHRS, CDR2 YFSETQ. The CDR3 spans 16 residues. The CDR3 coding sequence is TGCGCCAGCAGCCGAACGGCGGGACAGGGGTGGAATGAGCAGTTCTTC. It encodes CASSRTAGQGWNEQFF.

The CDR3 spells CASSYFREGYEQYF. For the CDR3, the DNA is TGTGCCAGCAGTTACTTCAGGGAAGGCTACGAGCAGTACTTC. The chain is built from TRBV6-2 or TRBV6-3 and TRBJ2-7; weak D call: TRBD1 (5 bases). V shed 1 base and J shed 3 bases, with 10 bases lying between them. Germline-derived CDR1 and CDR2 are MNHEY and SVGEGT. The CDR3 has 14 residues.

CDR3 in DNA: TGTGCCAGCAGCTCAAGACTAGCGGGGGAAGCGAACACCGGGGAGCTGTTTTTT. Residues: CASSSRLAGEANTGELFF. This chain joins TRBV7-6 and TRBJ2-2, with TRBD2 matching over 12 bases. Germline CDR1 reads SGHVS; CDR2 reads FNYEAQ. V shed 4 bases, J shed 0 bases, and the junction held 6 bases outside the gene matches. This CDR3 region has 18 residues.

This chain connects TRBV12-3 or TRBV12-4 to TRBJ2-6; D call uncertain. There are 14 residues in the CDR3. V lost 3 bases to trimming and J lost 4 bases, with 7 bases between them. The DNA for the CDR3 is TGTGCCAGCAGTTTTTCCACCGGGGCCAACGTCCTGACTTTC. Translating gives CASSFSTGANVLTF.

This clonotype came up a few times. This chain connects TRBV12-3 or TRBV12-4 to TRBJ2-5; 9 nucleotides align to TRBD2. Germline trimming cut 7 bases from V and 5 bases from J; bases unmatched to any gene: 14. The length of the CDR3 is 16 residues. CDR3 sequence (DNA): TGTGCCAGCACCCTGTGGAGCGGGGGGCCGACGGAGACCCAGTACTTC. Translating gives CASTLWSGGPTETQYF.

The chain joins TRBV5-1 to TRBJ2-6; D may match TRBD1 or TRBD2 (5 bases each). The CDR3 extends over 16 amino acids. Trimming removed 3 bases from V and 0 bases from J, with 10 bases in between. CDR1 is SGHRS and CDR2 is YFSETQ in the germline V gene. As DNA, the CDR3 is TGCGCCAGCAGCTATGACGGGGCCTCTGGGGCCAACGTCCTGACTTTC. It codes for CASSYDGASGANVLTF.

This chain links TRBV4-3 with TRBJ1-5; TRBD1 matches 8 bases. The trim removed 0 bases at V and 7 bases at J, leaving 5 bases unmatched. The CDR3 runs 15 residues. Germline V gives CDR1 LGHNA, CDR2 YSLEER. The CDR3 loop is CASSQDGQGQQPQHF. CDR3 DNA sequence: TGCGCCAGCAGCCAAGATGGACAGGGACAACAGCCCCAGCATTTT.

This clonotype came up many times. The rearrangement uses TRBV20-1 and TRBJ2-3, with TRBD2 identical over 11 bases. Germline values: CDR1 DFQATT, CDR2 SNEGSKA (reference sequence). The V segment lost 6 bases and the J segment 0 bases; nucleotides outside the gene matches: 8. The CDR3 consists of 16 residues. This chain's CDR3 is CSAGTSGYFSTDTQYF. The CDR3 DNA reads TGCAGTGCCGGGACTAGCGGATACTTTAGCACAGATACGCAGTATTTT.

The CDR3 DNA is TGCAGTGCTAGTCAGACAGGGCCCACTGAAGCTTTCTTT. Its translation: CSASQTGPTEAFF. The rearrangement uses TRBV20-1 and TRBJ1-1, with 7 bases identical to TRBD1. This CDR3 comprises 13 residues. With 3 bases clipped from V and 4 bases from J, the junction kept 5 bases outside the gene matches. Germline-derived CDR1 and CDR2 are DFQATT and SNEGSKA (reference sequence).

Only a few counts were recorded for this clonotype. The chain recombines TRBV3-1 with TRBJ2-2, with D possibly TRBD1 on 6 matching bases. The V gene's germline CDR1 is LGHDT and CDR2 YNNKEL (reference sequence). The CDR3 is 13 residues long. Trimming took off 4 bases at V and 6 bases at J, with 9 bases between the two ends. CDR3 amino acids: CASSLQGPGELFF. In nucleotides, the CDR3 is TGTGCCAGCAGCCTACAGGGTCCCGGGGAGCTGTTTTTT.

This clonotype was recorded a few times. The chain links TRBV30 to TRBJ2-1; D is perhaps TRBD1 (6 bases). Trimming took 5 bases from V and 4 from J, leaving 12 bases between them. Germline V gene data show CDR1 as GTSNPN and CDR2 as SVGIG (reference sequence). The CDR3 contains 13 residues. The CDR3 sequence is CAWQQGEYNEQFF. For the CDR3, the DNA is TGTGCCTGGCAACAGGGAGAATACAATGAGCAGTTCTTC.

This clonotype was detected many times. The rearrangement uses TRBV24-1 and TRBJ2-7; D might be TRBD2 (5 bases). Deletions cut 10 bases from V and 2 bases from J, with 17 bases between. This CDR3 contains 14 residues. Germline V gene data show CDR1 as KGHDR and CDR2 as SFDVKD. The CDR3 is CATESYRETYEQYF. The CDR3 nucleotides read TGTGCCACGGAATCTTACCGGGAAACCTACGAGCAGTACTTC.

This chain uses TRBV9 with TRBJ1-1; D perhaps matches TRBD1 (6 bases). Germline CDR1 and CDR2: SGDLS and YYNGEE. The CDR3 covers 15 residues. V was trimmed by 3 bases and J by 7 bases, leaving 19 bases between them. The CDR3 DNA reads as TGTGCCAGCAGCGGACTTCCCTTGGGAGGGGGTGAAGCTTTCTTT. Translated, it gives CASSGLPLGGGEAFF.

The V call is TRBV4-3, the J call TRBJ1-1; 8 bases match TRBD1. The ends lost 0 bases at V and 5 bases at J; junction bases unmatched: 5. CDR1 is LGHNA, CDR2 YSLEER, per germline. The CDR3 has 15 residues. CDR3 sequence: CASSQDNRGETEAFF. For the CDR3, the DNA is TGCGCCAGCAGCCAAGATAACAGGGGGGAGACTGAAGCTTTCTTT.

This clonotype came up a few times. The chain uses TRBV5-1 and TRBJ2-2; TRBD2 aligns across 7 bases. Germline V CDR1 and CDR2: SGHRS, YFSETQ. The CDR3 is made up of 14 amino acids. V shed 4 bases, J shed 4 bases, and the junction held 4 bases outside the gene matches. The CDR3 here is CASSMAGVTGELFF. For the CDR3, the DNA is TGCGCCAGCAGCATGGCGGGGGTCACCGGGGAGCTGTTTTTT.

This clonotype was recorded many times. The chain joins TRBV4-3 to TRBJ1-2; TRBD1 agrees at 7 bases. With V trimmed by 0 bases and J by 8 bases, 12 bases remained unmatched. The CDR3 sequence is 16 residues long. Germline loops: CDR1 LGHNA, CDR2 YSLEER. The CDR3 region has the DNA TGCGCCAGCAGCCAAGATAAGGGAGACAGGGCGTTCGGCTACACCTTC. Translated, it gives CASSQDKGDRAFGYTF.

The chain combines TRBV5-1 with TRBJ2-5; 15 bases fit TRBD2. The CDR3 totals 15 residues. The junction had 2 bases not matched to a gene; V was cut back by 4 bases and J by 4 bases. CDR1 is SGHRS, CDR2 YFSETQ, per germline. Here the CDR3 reads CASSVGLAGGETQYF. CDR3 DNA: TGCGCCAGCAGCGTGGGACTAGCGGGGGGAGAGACCCAGTACTTC.